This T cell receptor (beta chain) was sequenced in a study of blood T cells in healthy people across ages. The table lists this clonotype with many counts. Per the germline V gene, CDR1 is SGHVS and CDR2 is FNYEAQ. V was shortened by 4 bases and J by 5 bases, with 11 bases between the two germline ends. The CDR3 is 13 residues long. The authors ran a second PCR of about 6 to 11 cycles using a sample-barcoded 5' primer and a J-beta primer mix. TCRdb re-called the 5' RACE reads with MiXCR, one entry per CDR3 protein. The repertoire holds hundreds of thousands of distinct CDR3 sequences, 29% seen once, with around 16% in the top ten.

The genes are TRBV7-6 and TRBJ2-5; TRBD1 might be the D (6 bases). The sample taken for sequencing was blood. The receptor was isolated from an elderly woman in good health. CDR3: CASSSGAVETQYF. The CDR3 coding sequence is TGTGCCAGCAGCTCAGGGGCGGTCGAGACCCAGTACTTC.